Listed below are T cell receptor beta chains from one sample, sequenced in a study of shared clonotypes between healthy human individuals. Measured with immunoSEQ multiplex PCR; TCRdb has only the in-frame clones, and not every one. This sample yields roughly 2 million clones, of which approximately 94% are seen a single time; around 0.13% belongs to the top ten. Sequenced: naive CD4+ T cells sorted from blood. These receptors were taken from a man in his late teens or twenties in good health. CDR3s include the opening cysteine and the closing phenylalanine or tryptophan. Each record gives: V gene, D gene, J gene, CDR3 DNA, CDR3 protein. D genes are given only for firm matches.

TRBV11-2	TRBD1	TRBJ1-3	TGTGCCAGCAGCCGGGACAGGGTGGCTAGCACCATATATTTT	CASSRDRVASTIYF
TRBV2	NA	TRBJ1-6	TGTGCCAGCAGCGAACAGGGCATAGGGTCACCCCTCCACTTT	CASSEQGIGSPLHF
TRBV10-3	NA	TRBJ2-7	TGTGCCATCAGTGAGTCTGTCGGACCCGCAGGGCCTCTCGAGCAGTACTTC	CAISESVGPAGPLEQYF
TRBV6-5	NA	TRBJ2-1	TGTGCCAGCAGCATTACAGGGAGAGATTACAATGAGCAGTTCTTC	CASSITGRDYNEQFF
TRBV18	TRBD1	TRBJ2-1	TGTGCCAGCTCACCACCGACAGGGGGTGCCTACAATGAGCAGTTCTTC	CASSPPTGGAYNEQFF
TRBV14	NA	TRBJ2-7	TGTGCCAGCAGCGAAAGTGGCCGTTACGAGCAGTACTTC	CASSESGRYEQYF
TRBV29-1	NA	TRBJ2-4	TGCAGCGTTGGGGGTCAGGGAGCCAAAAACATTCAGTACTTC	CSVGGQGAKNIQYF
TRBV18	TRBD1	TRBJ1-2	TGTGCCAGCTCACCGACAGGGGTCGGATATGGCTACACCTTC	CASSPTGVGYGYTF
TRBV7-9	NA	TRBJ1-2	TGTGCCAGCAGTTTGATCAAGATTTGGAACTATGGCTACACCTTC	CASSLIKIWNYGYTF
TRBV4-2	TRBD1	TRBJ1-4	TGTGCCAGCAGCCGGGACAGCTCAGCTAGTTCTGAAAAACTGTTTTTT	CASSRDSSASSEKLFF
TRBV5-1	NA	TRBJ1-1	TGCGCCAGCAGCTCACGGGCCTCTGGGGCTGAAGCTTTCTTT	CASSSRASGAEAFF
TRBV25-1	NA	TRBJ2-7	TGTGCCAGCAAGGACGGGCAGCGCGATTACTACTACGAGCAGTACTTC	CASKDGQRDYYYEQYF
TRBV11-3	TRBD1	TRBJ1-1	TGTGCCAGCAGCGTTACAGGGGGCACTGAAGCTTTCTTT	CASSVTGGTEAFF
TRBV11-2	NA	TRBJ2-2	TGTGCCAGCAGCTTAGATCCCTCCACCGGGGAGCTGTTTTTT	CASSLDPSTGELFF